Shown below are 30 T cell receptor beta chains from a single sample sequenced in a study of blood T cell dynamics during melanoma immunotherapy. Time point: week 3, after first cycle of checkpoint inhibitor. Method: immunoSEQ multiplex PCR; TCRdb's copy keeps in-frame clones and lacks some. The data show thousands of clones, around 85% seen once. Sequencing was performed on blood, taken from a patient treated with checkpoint blockade. The receptors derive from a human donor with melanoma.

This clone was observed a single time. CDR3 bases: TGTGCCAGTAGTCCGGGACAGGGAGCCTATGGCTACACCTTC. This gives the protein CASSPGQGAYGYTF. The chain has TRBV19 and TRBJ1-2; 9 bases are shared with TRBD1. Germline loops: CDR1 LNHDA, CDR2 SQIVND (reference sequence). V dropped 5 bases and J dropped 4; count of bases not matched to a gene: 5. The CDR3 sequence is 14 residues long.

The genes are TRBV5-4 and TRBJ2-5; 13 nucleotides line up with TRBD2. The end of the DNA fits TRBJ2-7 better, so the J call may be wrong. This CDR3 has 15 amino acids. Per the germline V gene, CDR1 is SGHNT and CDR2 is YYREEE (reference sequence). For the CDR3, the DNA is TGTGCCAGCAGCATTGGGACTAGCGGGATGGGCGAGCAGTACTTC. Translating it yields CASSIGTSGMGEQYF.

Comment on this clone: One junction end does not reproduce the germline sequence, and a read error may be involved. The chain joins TRBV9 to TRBJ1-1; D is unresolved. The CDR3 consists of 14 residues. CDR1 SGDLS and CDR2 YYNGEE come from the germline V gene. The CDR3 DNA follows: TGTGCCGGCAGCGTGTCGGACCAGAACACTGAAGCTTTCTTT. Translated, it gives CAGSVSDQNTEAFF.

This sequence joins TRBV7-2 and TRBJ2-5; no clear D. With the DNA end fitting TRBJ2-7 better, the J assignment may be wrong. The CDR3 loop spans 15 amino acids. Germline values: CDR1 SGHTA, CDR2 FQGNSA. The CDR3 protein is CASSLEPLPHYEQYF. The CDR3 nucleotides are TGTGCCAGCAGCTTAGAACCCCTCCCTCACTACGAGCAGTACTTC.

V gene TRBV14 combines with J gene TRBJ2-7; D unclear. CDR3 length equals 15 residues. CDR1 SGHDN and CDR2 FVKESK come from the germline V gene. Trimming took off 1 base at V and 0 bases at J, with 10 bases between the two ends. In DNA, the CDR3 is TGTGCCAGCAGCCAAGTGGGATTTGACTCCTACGAGCAGTACTTC. Protein sequence: CASSQVGFDSYEQYF.

The chain couples TRBV5-5 to TRBJ1-5; TRBD1 matches at 9 bases. V shed 1 base, J shed 8 bases, and the junction held 7 bases outside the gene matches. This CDR3 region has 15 residues. Germline CDR1 is SGHKS and CDR2 is YYEKEE (reference sequence). The DNA for the CDR3 is TGTGCCAGCAGCTTGAAAGACAGGGGGAAGGAGCCCCAGCATTTT. Translating gives CASSLKDRGKEPQHF.

The chain is built from TRBV7-2 and TRBJ1-5; 8 nucleotides align to TRBD1. V was clipped by 6 bases and J by 6 bases; unmatched bases: 7. Germline V lookup: CDR1 SGHTA, CDR2 FQGNSA. The CDR3 is 14 residues long. This CDR3 reads CASRGTGVSQPQHF. The DNA for the CDR3 is TGTGCCAGCAGGGGGACAGGCGTAAGTCAGCCCCAGCATTTT.

V is TRBV18 and J is TRBJ2-7, with D perhaps given as TRBD1 or TRBD2 (6 bases each). The CDR3 is made up of 15 amino acids. V was shortened by 3 bases and J by 6 bases, with 18 bases between the two germline ends. CDR1 KGHSH and CDR2 LQKENI come from the germline V gene. The CDR3 loop reads CASSPVASRGGEQYF. CDR3 DNA sequence: TGTGCCAGCTCACCCGTCGCTTCCAGGGGAGGCGAGCAGTACTTC.

The chain has TRBV11-1 and TRBJ2-1; a possible D gene is TRBD1 (6 bases). Looked up from germline, CDR1 is SGHAT and CDR2 is FQDESV (reference sequence). The CDR3 length is 13 residues. V lost 4 bases and J 3 bases, leaving 7 bases between the germline ends. The DNA for the CDR3 is TGTGCCAGCAGCTCGGGACACTACAATGAGCAGTTCTTC. Protein sequence: CASSSGHYNEQFF.

The chain carries TRBV2 and TRBJ1-4, with unresolved D. The germline V gene encodes CDR1 SNHLY and CDR2 FYNNEI. The CDR3 has 15 amino acids. Trimming stripped 5 bases from V and 1 base from J, with 11 bases between. This chain's CDR3 is CASSPRPRTNEKLFF. The CDR3 DNA is TGTGCCAGCAGTCCACGACCGAGAACTAATGAAAAACTGTTTTTT.

This chain uses TRBV5-8 with TRBJ2-7; D is unresolved. V was trimmed by 0 bases and J by 0 bases, leaving 7 bases between them. The CDR3 runs to 14 residues. Germline CDR1 SGHTS, CDR2 YDEGEE. The CDR3, as DNA: TGTGCCAGCAGCTTGGGGTCGGGCTCCTACGAGCAGTACTTC. This sequence encodes CASSLGSGSYEQYF.

The CDR3 bases are TGCAGCGTTGTGGGCAGGGTAGAAGGGGAGCAGTACTTC. Translation: CSVVGRVEGEQYF. The genes are TRBV29-1 and TRBJ2-7; TRBD1 might be the D (5 bases). V lost 4 bases to trimming and J lost 7 bases, with 17 bases between them. The CDR3 has 13 residues. Germline V gene lookup returns CDR1 SQVTM and CDR2 ANQGSEA.

The V gene is TRBV5-1, the J gene TRBJ2-7, with a weak D call TRBD2 (7 bases). The CDR3 runs to 12 residues. Germline V gene data show CDR1 as SGHRS and CDR2 as YFSETQ. Deletions cut 3 bases from V and 7 bases from J, with 11 bases between. CDR3 residues: CASSSQGLEQYF. The CDR3 DNA sequence: TGCGCCAGCAGCTCACAGGGACTAGAGCAGTACTTC.

The chain employs TRBV7-9 and TRBJ1-1, with a possible D match to TRBD1 (5 bases). Germline V gene sequence: CDR1 SEHNR, CDR2 FQNEAQ (reference sequence). This CDR3 spans 15 amino acids. Deletions cut 5 bases from V and 4 bases from J, with 17 bases between. The CDR3 spells CASSLFFRDGTEAFF. The CDR3 coding sequence is TGTGCCAGCAGCCTCTTCTTCCGGGACGGCACTGAAGCTTTCTTT. The whole variable domain, filled in from reference TRBV7-9 and TRBJ1-1, reads DTGVSQNPRHKITKRGQNVTFRCDPISEHNRLYWYRQTLGQGPEFLTYFQNEAQLEKSRLLSDRFSAERPKGSFSTLEIQRTEQGDSAMYLCASSLFFRDGTEAFFGQGTRLTVV.

The chain carries TRBV18 and TRBJ1-6; D is unclear. The CDR3 consists of 16 residues. CDR1 is KGHSH and CDR2 is LQKENI in the germline V gene. V lost 0 bases, J lost 7 bases, and 13 bases lay in between. CDR3 amino acids: CASSPPAGSANSPLHF. The CDR3 coding sequence is TGTGCCAGCTCACCACCGGCCGGCAGCGCGAATTCACCCCTCCACTTT.

CDR3 protein: CASSLWAGQGNYGYTF. DNA for the CDR3: TGTGCCAGCAGTTTATGGGCCGGACAGGGAAACTATGGCTACACCTTC. The chain joins TRBV28 to TRBJ1-2; TRBD1 matches at 8 bases. The V and J ends lost 0 bases and 2 bases, in that order; junction bases with no gene match: 5. CDR3 length equals 16 residues. Germline-derived CDR1 and CDR2 are MDHEN and SYDVKM.

The V call is TRBV27, the J call TRBJ2-7, with TRBD1 matching over 8 bases. Germline-derived CDR1 and CDR2 are MNHEY and SMNVEV (reference sequence). The CDR3 has 15 residues. The V gene end was trimmed by 7 bases and the J gene end by 5 bases; junction bases not matched to a gene: 13. The CDR3 nucleotides read TGTGCCAGCAAAAGATTGGACAGGGTGGCCGACGAGCAGTACTTC. Encoded protein: CASKRLDRVADEQYF.

This clone has just one count. The chain uses TRBV28 and TRBJ1-2; D not certain. CDR3 size: 12 residues. Germline CDR1 reads MDHEN; CDR2 reads SYDVKM. Trimming pared 9 bases from V and 10 bases from J, leaving 18 bases between. CDR3 nucleotide sequence: TGTGCCAGTGGTATCAACCACCGGTTCTACACCTTC. Residues: CASGINHRFYTF.

This rearrangement joins TRBV6-1 to TRBJ1-1; D remains ambiguous. Deletions cut 0 bases from V and 1 base from J, with 9 bases between. CDR1 and CDR2 (germline): MNHNS, SASEGT. The CDR3 sequence is 15 residues long. The CDR3 spells CASSEAPAWNTEAFF. Written as DNA, the CDR3 is TGTGCCAGCAGTGAAGCTCCAGCATGGAACACTGAAGCTTTCTTT.

This clone was observed a handful of times. V is TRBV7-9 and J is TRBJ2-7; TRBD1 aligns across 9 bases. The CDR3 contains 13 residues. Germline CDR1 reads SEHNR; CDR2 reads FQNEAQ (reference sequence). Trimming cost V 11 bases and J 5 bases; bases outside gene matches: 10. DNA of the CDR3: TGTGCCCCCAAAGGGACAGGGACCCACGAGCAGTACTTC. Amino acids: CAPKGTGTHEQYF.

The chain carries TRBV5-1 and TRBJ2-1, with unresolved D. The ends were cut back, 0 bases at V and 9 bases at J, with 13 bases in the middle. The V gene's germline CDR1 is SGHRS and CDR2 YFSETQ. CDR3 length: 14 residues. CDR3 sequence (DNA): TGCGCCAGCAGCTTGGTAATGGGTAGAGGTGAGCAGTTCTTC. This codes for CASSLVMGRGEQFF.

This clone occurred a few times. The rearrangement links TRBV6-6 to TRBJ2-7; maybe TRBD2 (6 bases). The CDR3 has 13 amino acids. Trimming cost V 2 bases and J 6 bases, with 11 bases left between them. Germline CDR1 is MNHNY and CDR2 is SVGAGI (reference sequence). The CDR3 bases are TGTGCCAGCAGTTACAATCAGGGAGGCGAGCAGTACTTC. Amino acid sequence: CASSYNQGGEQYF.

The V and J genes are TRBV6-1 and TRBJ2-6; possible D gene TRBD1, 5 bases. Trimming removed 2 bases from V and 0 bases from J, with 17 bases in between. The germline gives CDR1 MNHNS, CDR2 SASEGT. The CDR3 is 19 amino acids. The CDR3 DNA follows: TGTGCCAGCAGTGAAAGGGGCCCGACAGTGAACTCTGGGGCCAACGTCCTGACTTTC. Protein: CASSERGPTVNSGANVLTF.

The CDR3 sequence is CASSRRVGKNNEQFF. The CDR3 region has the DNA TGTGCCAGCAGCCGTCGAGTGGGAAAAAACAATGAGCAGTTCTTC. This rearrangement joins TRBV7-3 to TRBJ2-1; D is ambiguous. The CDR3 extends over 15 amino acids. The germline V and J ends were trimmed by 5 bases and 5 bases, with 16 bases remaining between them. From germline, CDR1 is SGHTA and CDR2 FQGTGA.

V usage is TRBV28 and J usage is TRBJ1-2; D is possibly TRBD1 (5 bases). The CDR3 runs to 15 residues. Germline V gene sequence: CDR1 MDHEN, CDR2 SYDVKM. Trimming shortened V by 6 bases and J by 2 bases, and 16 bases separated the two germline ends. The CDR3 reads CASSPPGQANYGYTF. For the CDR3, the DNA is TGTGCCAGCAGCCCACCAGGGCAAGCAAACTATGGCTACACCTTC.

The V call is TRBV18, the J call TRBJ1-1; the D is unclear. The germline V gene encodes CDR1 KGHSH and CDR2 LQKENI. The CDR3 covers 13 residues. V lost 1 base and J lost 1, with 4 bases in between. CDR3 bases: TGTGCCAGCTCACCACAGCAGAACACTGAAGCTTTCTTT. Translating gives CASSPQQNTEAFF.

The genes are TRBV7-9 and TRBJ2-7; D not resolved. This CDR3 is 14 amino acids long. Germline loops: CDR1 SEHNR, CDR2 FQNEAQ (reference sequence). V was cut by 3 bases and J by 3 bases, with 12 bases left in between. Here the CDR3 DNA reads TGTGCCAGCAGCTTCGACGGGTTGGGCTACGAGCAGTACTTC. Amino acids: CASSFDGLGYEQYF.

The chain recombines TRBV18 with TRBJ1-1; no reliable D call. Germline V CDR1 and CDR2: KGHSH, LQKENI. V was clipped by 5 bases and J by 1 base, with 14 bases between them. The CDR3 has 15 residues. CDR3 region: CASSNQRRRNTEAFF. CDR3 nucleotides: TGTGCCAGCTCAAATCAACGCCGGCGGAACACTGAAGCTTTCTTT.

This rearrangement joins TRBV28 to TRBJ1-3; D not resolved. V was shortened by 6 bases and J by 0 bases, with 15 bases between the two germline ends. Germline values: CDR1 MDHEN, CDR2 SYDVKM. The CDR3 runs to 16 residues. Here the CDR3 reads CASSAPGRGSGNTIYF. Written as DNA, the CDR3 is TGTGCCAGCAGCGCCCCCGGACGGGGCTCTGGAAACACCATATATTTT.

The chain recombines TRBV5-1 with TRBJ2-7; 8 nucleotides align to TRBD1. This CDR3 is built from 14 residues. The junction had 12 bases not matched to a gene; V was cut back by 7 bases and J by 6 bases. Germline lookup yields CDR1 SGHRS and CDR2 YFSETQ. In nucleotides, the CDR3 is TGCGCCAGCTCCTTTGGACAGGGCTCCGCCGAGCAGTACTTC. It codes for CASSFGQGSAEQYF.